This T cell receptor (beta chain) was sequenced in a study of identical twins. Healthy Caucasians were all of the donors. A universal primer site was created by template switching, with the cDNA bearing unique molecular identifiers. TCRdb fed the 5' RACE reads into MiXCR, producing one record per CDR3 protein. This table holds about 480,000 distinct CDR3 sequences, about 14% found once. After removal of 6 bases from V and 5 bases from J, the junction contained 9 bases not matched to a gene. This CDR3 region has 16 residues. CDR1 and CDR2 (germline): SGHKS, YYEKEE (reference sequence). This clonotype was observed a handful of times. No antigen is known for it. Study-wide points: Within twin pairs, the out-of-frame alpha sequences they shared showed excess low generation probability.

This same sample was also part of a study on yellow fever vaccine responses in identical twins.

This clonotype originated in a woman younger than 30 in good health. The sequencing input was CD4+ T cells sorted from blood. This chain joins TRBV5-5 and TRBJ2-2; TRBD2 matches at 11 bases. In DNA form, the CDR3 reads TGTGCCAGCACCCCCCCTGGGACTAGCGGAACCGGGGAGCTGTTTTTT. It is translated as CASTPPGTSGTGELFF. Variable domain in full (rest from reference TRBV5-5 and TRBJ2-2): DAGVTQSPTHLIKTRGQQVTLRCSPISGHKSVSWYQQVLGQGPQFIFQYYEKEERGRGNFPDRFSARQFPNYSSELNVNALLLGDSALYLCASTPPGTSGTGELFFGEGSRLTVL.